Sequencing of this TCR beta chain was carried out in a study of CD8+CD57+ T cells in acquired aplastic anemia. Study details: The mean DNA yield obtained from sorted CD4+ and CD8+ cells came to 3 to 4 ug.

This clonotype was seen ten or more times. The antigen remains undetermined. Genomic DNA, the template, was used for profiling of the TCR beta VDJ and CDR3. One entry per CDR3 protein, called by TCRdb with MiXCR from the reads. The sample has roughly 300,000 distinct CDR3 sequences, approximately 57% seen once. Germline V CDR1 and CDR2: SGHTA, FQGTGA. The ends were cut back, 5 bases at V and 7 bases at J, with 11 bases in the middle. There are 13 residues in the CDR3. Study conclusions and caveats: Sharing between patients and controls was observed for roughly 30 CD8+ CDR3 sequences.

What was sequenced was sorted CD4+, CD8+, or CD8+CD57+ T cells (not recorded which) from PBMCs. This TCR derives from a human donor with severe aplastic anemia or a healthy control (not recorded which). The V gene is TRBV7-3, the J gene TRBJ2-2; D may be TRBD1 (6 bases). CDR3 sequence: CASSPTGLGELFF. The CDR3 DNA sequence: TGTGCCAGCAGCCCCACAGGGCTCGGGGAGCTGTTTTTT.